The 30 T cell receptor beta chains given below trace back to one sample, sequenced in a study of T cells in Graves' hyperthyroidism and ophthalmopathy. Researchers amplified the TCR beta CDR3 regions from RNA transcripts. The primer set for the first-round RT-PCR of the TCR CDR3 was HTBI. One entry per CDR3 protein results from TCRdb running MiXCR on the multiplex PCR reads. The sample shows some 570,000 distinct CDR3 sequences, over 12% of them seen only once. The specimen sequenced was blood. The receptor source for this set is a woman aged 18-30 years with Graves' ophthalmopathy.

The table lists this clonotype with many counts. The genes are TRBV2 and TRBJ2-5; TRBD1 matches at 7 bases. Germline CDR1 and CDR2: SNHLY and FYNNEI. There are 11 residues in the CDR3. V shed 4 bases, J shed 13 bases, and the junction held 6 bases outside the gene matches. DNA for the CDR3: TGTGCCAGCAGTGGACAGGGTGCAATGTACTTC. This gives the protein CASSGQGAMYF.

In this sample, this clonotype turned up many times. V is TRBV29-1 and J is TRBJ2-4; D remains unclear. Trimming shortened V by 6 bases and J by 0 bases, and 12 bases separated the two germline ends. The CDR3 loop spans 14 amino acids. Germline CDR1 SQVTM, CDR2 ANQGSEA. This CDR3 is CSVTGSLAKNIQYF. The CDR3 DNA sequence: TGCAGCGTCACGGGCAGCCTAGCCAAAAACATTCAGTACTTC.

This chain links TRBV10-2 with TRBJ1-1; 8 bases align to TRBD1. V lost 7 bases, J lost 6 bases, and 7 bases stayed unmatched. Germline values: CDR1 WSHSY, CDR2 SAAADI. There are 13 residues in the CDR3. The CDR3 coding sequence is TGCGCCAGCACTCCAGGGGGCCCTCCTGAAGCTTTCTTT. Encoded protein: CASTPGGPPEAFF.

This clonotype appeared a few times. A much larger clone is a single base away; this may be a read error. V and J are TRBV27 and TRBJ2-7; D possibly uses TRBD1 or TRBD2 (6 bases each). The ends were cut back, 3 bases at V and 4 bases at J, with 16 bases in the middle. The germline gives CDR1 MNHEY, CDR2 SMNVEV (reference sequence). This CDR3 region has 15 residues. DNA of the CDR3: TGTGCCAGCAGTTTTAACAGGGTGGGGGGTTACGAGCAGTACTTC. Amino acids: CASSFNRVGGYEQYF.

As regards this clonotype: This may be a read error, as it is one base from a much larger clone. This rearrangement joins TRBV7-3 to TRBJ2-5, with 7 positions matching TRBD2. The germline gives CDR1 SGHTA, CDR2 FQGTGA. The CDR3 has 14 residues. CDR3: CASSLRSGGETQCF. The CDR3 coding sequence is TGTGCCAGCAGCTTAAGAAGTGGGGGGGAGACCCAGTGCTTC.

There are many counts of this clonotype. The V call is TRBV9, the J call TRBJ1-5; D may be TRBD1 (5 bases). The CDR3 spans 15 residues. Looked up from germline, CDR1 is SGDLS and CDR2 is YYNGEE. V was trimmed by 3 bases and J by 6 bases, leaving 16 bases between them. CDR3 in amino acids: CASSAREGLGQPQHF. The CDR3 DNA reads TGTGCCAGCAGCGCCCGAGAGGGGCTGGGTCAGCCCCAGCATTTT.

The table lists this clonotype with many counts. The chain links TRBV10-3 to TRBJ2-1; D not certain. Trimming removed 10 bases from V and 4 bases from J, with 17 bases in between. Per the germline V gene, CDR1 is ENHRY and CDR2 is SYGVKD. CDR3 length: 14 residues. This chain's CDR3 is CATIQNPEYNEQFF. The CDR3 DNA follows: TGTGCCACCATTCAGAACCCTGAATACAATGAGCAGTTCTTC.

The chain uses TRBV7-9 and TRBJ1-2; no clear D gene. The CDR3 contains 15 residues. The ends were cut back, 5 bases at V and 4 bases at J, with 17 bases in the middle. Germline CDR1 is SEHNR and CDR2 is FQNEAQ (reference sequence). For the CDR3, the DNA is TGTGCCAGCAGCGCTCCCCTCAACGCGGGCTATGGCTACACCTTC. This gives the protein CASSAPLNAGYGYTF.

CDR3 bases: TGCGCCAGCAGCTTGGTAAGGGGCCCTCAAGAGACCCAGTACTTC. This sequence encodes CASSLVRGPQETQYF. The chain recombines TRBV5-1 with TRBJ2-5; the D gene is possibly TRBD1 (5 bases). Germline CDR1 is SGHRS and CDR2 is YFSETQ. The CDR3 is made up of 15 amino acids. Trimming took off 0 bases at V and 2 bases at J, with 11 bases between the two ends. Filled out from reference TRBV5-1 and TRBJ2-5, the complete variable domain reads KAGVTQTPRYLIKTRGQQVTLSCSPISGHRSVSWYQQTPGQGLQFLFEYFSETQRNKGNFPGRFSGRQFSNSRSEMNVSTLELGDSALYLCASSLVRGPQETQYFGPGTRLLVL.

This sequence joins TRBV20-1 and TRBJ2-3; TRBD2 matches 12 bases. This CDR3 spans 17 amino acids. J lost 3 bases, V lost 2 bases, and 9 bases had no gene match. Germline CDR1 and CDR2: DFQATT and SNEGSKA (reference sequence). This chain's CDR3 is CSARPWEGTSGTDTQYF. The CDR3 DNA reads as TGCAGTGCTAGACCATGGGAAGGGACTAGCGGGACAGATACGCAGTATTTT.

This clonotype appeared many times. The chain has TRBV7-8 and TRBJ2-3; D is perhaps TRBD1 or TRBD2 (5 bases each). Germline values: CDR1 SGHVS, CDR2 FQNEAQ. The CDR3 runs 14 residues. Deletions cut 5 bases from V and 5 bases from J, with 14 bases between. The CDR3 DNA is TGTGCCAGCAGCCCCCCGGGACGGTTAGATACGCAGTATTTT. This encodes CASSPPGRLDTQYF.

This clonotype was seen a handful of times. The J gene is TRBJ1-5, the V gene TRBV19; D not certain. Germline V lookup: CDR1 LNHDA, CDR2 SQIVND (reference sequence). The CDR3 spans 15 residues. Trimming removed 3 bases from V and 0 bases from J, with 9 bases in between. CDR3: CASSISQSSNQPQHF. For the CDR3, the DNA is TGTGCCAGTAGTATCTCACAGAGTAGCAATCAGCCCCAGCATTTT.

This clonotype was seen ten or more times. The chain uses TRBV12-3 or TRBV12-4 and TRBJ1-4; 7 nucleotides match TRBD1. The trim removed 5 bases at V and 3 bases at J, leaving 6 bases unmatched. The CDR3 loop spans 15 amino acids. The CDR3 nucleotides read TGTGCCAGCAGTCAACAGGGGACAGCTAATGAAAAACTGTTTTTT. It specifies CASSQQGTANEKLFF.

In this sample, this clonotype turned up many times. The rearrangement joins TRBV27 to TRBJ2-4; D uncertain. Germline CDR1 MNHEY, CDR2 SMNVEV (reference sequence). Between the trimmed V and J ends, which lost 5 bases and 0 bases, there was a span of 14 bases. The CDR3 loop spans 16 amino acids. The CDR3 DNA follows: TGTGCCAGCAGTCCATCTCTGCGCAGAGCCAAAAACATTCAGTACTTC. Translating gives CASSPSLRRAKNIQYF.

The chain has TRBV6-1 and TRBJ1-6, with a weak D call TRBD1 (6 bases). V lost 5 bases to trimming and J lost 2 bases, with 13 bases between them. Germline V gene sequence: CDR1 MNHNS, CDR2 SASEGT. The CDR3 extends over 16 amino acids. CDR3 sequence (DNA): TGTGCCAGCAGTCCCGACAGGCCAACCTATAATTCACCCCTCCACTTT. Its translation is CASSPDRPTYNSPLHF.

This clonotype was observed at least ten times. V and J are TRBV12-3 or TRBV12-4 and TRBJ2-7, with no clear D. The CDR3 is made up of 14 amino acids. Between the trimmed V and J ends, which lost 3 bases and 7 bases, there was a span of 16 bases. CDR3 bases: TGTGCCAGCAGTTTCACGCCTTTTCTTGCGGAGCAGTACTTC. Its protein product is CASSFTPFLAEQYF.

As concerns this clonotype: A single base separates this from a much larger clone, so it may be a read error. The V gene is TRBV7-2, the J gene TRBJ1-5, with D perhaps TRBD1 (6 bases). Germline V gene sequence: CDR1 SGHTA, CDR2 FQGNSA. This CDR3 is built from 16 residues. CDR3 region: CANSLEGGQPNQPQHF. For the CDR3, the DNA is TGTGCCAACAGCTTAGAGGGGGGACAACCAAATCAGCCCCAGCATTTT.

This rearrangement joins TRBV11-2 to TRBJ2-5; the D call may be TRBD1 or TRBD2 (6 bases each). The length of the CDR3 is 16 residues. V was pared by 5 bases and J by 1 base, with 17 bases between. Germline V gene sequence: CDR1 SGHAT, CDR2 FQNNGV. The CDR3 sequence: CASSGQGSGSQETQYF. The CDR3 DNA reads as TGTGCCAGCAGCGGCCAGGGGTCCGGGAGCCAAGAGACCCAGTACTTC.

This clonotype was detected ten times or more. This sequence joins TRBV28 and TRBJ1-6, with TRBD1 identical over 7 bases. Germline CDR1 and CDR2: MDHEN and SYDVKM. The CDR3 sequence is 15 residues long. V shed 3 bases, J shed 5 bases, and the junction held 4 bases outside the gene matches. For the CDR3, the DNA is TGTGCCAGCAGTTTGGGAACAGGGGATAATTCACCCCTCCACTTT. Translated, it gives CASSLGTGDNSPLHF.

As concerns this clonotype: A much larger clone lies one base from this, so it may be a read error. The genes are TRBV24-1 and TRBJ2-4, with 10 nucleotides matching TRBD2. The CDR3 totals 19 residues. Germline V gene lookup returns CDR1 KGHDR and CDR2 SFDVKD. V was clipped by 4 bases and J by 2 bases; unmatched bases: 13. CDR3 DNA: TGTGCCACCAGTGAAGGACTAGCGGTTAACCTAGGGACCAAAAACATTCAGTACTTC. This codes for CATSEGLAVNLGTKNIQYF.

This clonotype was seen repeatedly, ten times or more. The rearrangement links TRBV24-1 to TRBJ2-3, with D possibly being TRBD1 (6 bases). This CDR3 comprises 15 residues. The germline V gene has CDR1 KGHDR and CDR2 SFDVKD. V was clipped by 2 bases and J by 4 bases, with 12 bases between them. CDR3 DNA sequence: TGTGCCACCAGTGATTCAGGGGAAGCGGCAGATACGCAGTATTTT. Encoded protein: CATSDSGEAADTQYF.

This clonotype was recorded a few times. CDR3 sequence reads: CASSPPGLAGIDTQYF. The DNA of the CDR3 is TGTGCCAGCAGCCCGCCGGGACTAGCGGGAATAGATACGCAGTATTTT. The rearrangement joins TRBV9 to TRBJ2-3; 13 bases are shared with TRBD2. Germline V gives CDR1 SGDLS, CDR2 YYNGEE. The V segment lost 4 bases and the J segment 5 bases; nucleotides outside the gene matches: 7. This CDR3 is built from 16 residues.

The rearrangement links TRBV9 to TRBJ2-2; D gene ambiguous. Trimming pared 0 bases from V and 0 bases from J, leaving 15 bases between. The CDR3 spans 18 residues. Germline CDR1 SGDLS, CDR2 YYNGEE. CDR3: CASSVVFTAQTNTGELFF. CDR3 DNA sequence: TGTGCCAGCAGCGTAGTCTTTACAGCGCAAACGAACACCGGGGAGCTGTTTTTT.

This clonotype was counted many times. The CDR3 bases are TGTGCCAGCAGTACAGGGGGCAGAGAGACCCAGTACTTC. As protein: CASSTGGRETQYF. V and J are TRBV2 and TRBJ2-5; 9 bases line up with TRBD1. The ends lost 5 bases at V and 4 bases at J; junction bases unmatched: 2. The CDR3 runs 13 residues. CDR1 and CDR2 (germline): SNHLY, FYNNEI.

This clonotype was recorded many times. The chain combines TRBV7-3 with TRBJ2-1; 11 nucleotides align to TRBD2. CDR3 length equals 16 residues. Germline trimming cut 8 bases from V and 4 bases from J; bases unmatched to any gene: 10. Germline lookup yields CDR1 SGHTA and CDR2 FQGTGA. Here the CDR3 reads CASSKRGTSGYNEQFF. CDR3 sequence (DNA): TGTGCCAGCTCAAAACGCGGGACTAGCGGATACAATGAGCAGTTCTTC.

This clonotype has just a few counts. The CDR3: CASSVGFTGELFF. The CDR3 region has the DNA TGTGCCAGCAGCGTAGGATTTACCGGGGAGCTGTTTTTT. This chain links TRBV9 with TRBJ2-2; D ambiguous. In germline, CDR1 is SGDLS, CDR2 YYNGEE. The CDR3 contains 13 residues. Trimming stripped 0 bases from V and 5 bases from J, with 5 bases between.

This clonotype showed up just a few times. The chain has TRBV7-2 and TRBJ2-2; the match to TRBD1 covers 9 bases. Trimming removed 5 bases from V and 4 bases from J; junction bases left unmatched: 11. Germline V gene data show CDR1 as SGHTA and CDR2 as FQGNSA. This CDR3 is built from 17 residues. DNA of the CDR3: TGTGCCAGCAGCCGATTACCGGGACAGGGCGGCACCGGGGAGCTGTTTTTT. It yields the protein CASSRLPGQGGTGELFF.

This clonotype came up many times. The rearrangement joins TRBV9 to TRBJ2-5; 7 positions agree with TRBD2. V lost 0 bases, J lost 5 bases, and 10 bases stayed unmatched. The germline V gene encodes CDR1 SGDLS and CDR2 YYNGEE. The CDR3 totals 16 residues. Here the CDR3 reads CASSVEEGRGGETQYF. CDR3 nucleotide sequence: TGTGCCAGCAGCGTAGAGGAGGGGAGGGGAGGGGAGACCCAGTACTTC. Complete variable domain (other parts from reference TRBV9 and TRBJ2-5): DSGVTQTPKHLITATGQRVTLRCSPRSGDLSVYWYQQSLDQGLQFLIQYYNGEERAKGNILERFSAQQFPDLHSELNLSSLELGDSALYFCASSVEEGRGGETQYFGPGTRLLVL.

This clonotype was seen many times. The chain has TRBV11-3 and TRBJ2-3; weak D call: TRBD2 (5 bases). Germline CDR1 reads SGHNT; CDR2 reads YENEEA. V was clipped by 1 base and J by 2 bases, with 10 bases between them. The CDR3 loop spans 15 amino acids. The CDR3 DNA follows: TGTGCCAGCAGCTTAGCCGGGGTTTCCACAGATACGCAGTATTTT. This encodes CASSLAGVSTDTQYF.

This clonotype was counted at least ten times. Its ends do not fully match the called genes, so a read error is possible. The CDR3 nucleotides read TGTGCCAGCAGGGGGCCGGGACAATCTCCCCACTTC. Its translation is CASRGPGQSPHF. The chain couples TRBV12-3 or TRBV12-4 to TRBJ2-5; possibly TRBD1 for D (6 bases). This CDR3 spans 12 amino acids.